Sequencing of this T cell receptor beta chain was carried out in a study of T-cell memory formation after mild COVID-19. The sample holds a few counts of this clonotype. TCRdb recomputed calls from the 5' RACE reads with MiXCR, one row per CDR3 protein. Among fewer than 250,000 distinct CDR3 sequences listed, 27% were seen once. V was cut by 1 base and J by 2 bases, with 15 bases left in between. The CDR3 spans 18 residues. Germline CDR1 reads SGHTA; CDR2 reads FQGNSA. The chain links TRBV7-2 to TRBJ2-6; D may be TRBD2 (5 bases). This receptor was identified in an adult woman who had mild COVID-19 (a few samples of this study predate the infection). Cell type and time point are not known. Sample: PBMCs or a T cell subset sorted from them (not recorded which). CDR3 sequence reads: CASSLVAAGVPGANVLTF. CDR3 nucleotide sequence: TGTGCCAGCAGCTTAGTCGCGGCGGGTGTCCCTGGGGCCAACGTCCTGACTTTC.